This passage covers 20 T cell receptor beta chains from one sample sequenced in a study of blood T cells in healthy people across ages (dated by TCRdb to about 2015). The receptor library was made with 5' RACE. Sequencer: Illumina HiSeq 2500. A second 7 to 11 cycle PCR used a sample-barcoded 5' primer and a J-beta primer mix. TCRdb cleaned the public reads at Q25 with fastp, built clones with MiXCR and kept in-frame beta chains. Every CDR3 protein is listed once, alongside the most common genes and DNA of its rows. Across this sample there are 750,000 to 1,000,000 distinct CDR3 sequences, with 25% to 35% seen only once. The leading ten clones occupy roughly a tenth of the sample. The data also belong to a second study, concerning T cells of mothers and their children.

The material sequenced was blood. These receptors originate from a woman in her thirties or forties in good health.

In this sample, this clonotype turned up many times. The chain joins TRBV7-9 to TRBJ1-2; unclear D gene. Trimming stripped 6 bases from V and 4 bases from J, with 12 bases between. The CDR3 runs to 13 residues. The germline gives CDR1 SEHNR, CDR2 FQNEAQ (reference sequence). The CDR3 nucleotides read TGTGCCAGCAGGCAAGGAGCCTCCTATGGCTACACCTTC. It specifies CASRQGASYGYTF.

This clonotype was picked up one time. This CDR3 is missing its conserved last phenylalanine or tryptophan, likely due to a read error. The chain employs TRBV20-1 and TRBJ2-4, with TRBD1 matching over 7 bases. The DNA matches TRBJ2-7 better at its end, which makes the J call doubtful. CDR1 is DFQATT, CDR2 SNEGSKA, per germline (reference sequence). This CDR3 comprises 10 residues. CDR3 protein: CSPSGGEQYC. For the CDR3, the DNA is TGCAGTCCCTCAGGGGGCGAGCAGTACTGC.

For this clonotype: A single base separates this from a much larger clone, so it may be a read error. This chain joins TRBV20-1 and TRBJ2-5; D remains ambiguous. The J call may not be correct, given that the DNA end is closer to TRBJ2-7. This CDR3 region has 14 residues. In germline, CDR1 is DFQATT, CDR2 SNEGSKA (reference sequence). DNA for the CDR3: TGCGGTGCTAGAGATCCTCGCTTTTCCTACGAGCAGTACTTC. Its protein is CGARDPRFSYEQYF.

This clonotype showed up just a few times. One end of the junction is discordant with germline, which a read error may explain. V gene TRBV12-3 or TRBV12-4 combines with J gene TRBJ2-6; D may be TRBD1 (5 bases). There are 14 residues in the CDR3. The DNA for the CDR3 is TGTGCCAGCAGGACAGCTGCTGGGGCCAACGCCCTGACTTTC. It specifies CASRTAAGANALTF.

There are many counts of this clonotype. The chain recombines TRBV9 with TRBJ1-6; 9 bases align to TRBD1. V was pared by 4 bases and J by 9 bases, with 8 bases of the junction left unmatched. CDR1 and CDR2 (germline): SGDLS, YYNGEE. The CDR3 length is 15 residues. CDR3 loop: CASSTRDRESSPLHF. In nucleotides, the CDR3 is TGTGCCAGCAGCACCCGGGACAGGGAGAGTTCACCCCTCCACTTT. Full variable domain (rest looked up from reference TRBV9 and TRBJ1-6): DSGVTQTPKHLITATGQRVTLRCSPRSGDLSVYWYQQSLDQGLQFLIQYYNGEERAKGNILERFSAQQFPDLHSELNLSSLELGDSALYFCASSTRDRESSPLHFGNGTRLTVT.

There are many counts of this clonotype. The chain links TRBV5-1 to TRBJ2-7; D uncertain. CDR3 length: 11 residues. Germline lookup yields CDR1 SGHRS and CDR2 YFSETQ. V was trimmed by 4 bases and J by 2 bases, leaving 4 bases between them. This CDR3 reads CASSAAYEQYF. The CDR3 DNA sequence: TGCGCCAGCAGCGCCGCCTACGAGCAGTACTTC.

The sample holds many counts of this clonotype. The rearrangement links TRBV6-4 to TRBJ2-3; the match to TRBD1 covers 8 bases. Germline lookup yields CDR1 MRHNA and CDR2 SNTAGT. V shed 3 bases, J shed 2 bases, and the junction held 4 bases outside the gene matches. CDR3 length: 15 amino acids. The CDR3 reads CASSEGTGHTDTQYF. In nucleotides, the CDR3 is TGTGCCAGCAGTGAAGGGACAGGACACACAGATACGCAGTATTTT.

This clonotype turned up a few times. CDR3 amino acids: CSAIRGPPTDTQYF. As DNA, the CDR3 is TGCAGTGCTATAAGGGGACCCCCCACAGATACGCAGTATTTT. V and J are TRBV20-1 and TRBJ2-3; perhaps D is TRBD1 or TRBD2 (5 bases each). V shed 4 bases and J shed 2 bases, with 13 bases lying between them. There are 14 residues in the CDR3. Per the germline V gene, CDR1 is DFQATT and CDR2 is SNEGSKA (reference sequence).

This clonotype was counted between two and nine times. A junction boundary mismatches the germline segment, possibly from a read error. The chain uses TRBV18 and TRBJ2-5; D possibly corresponds to TRBD1 (6 bases). This CDR3 is built from 13 residues. Germline CDR1 KGHSH, CDR2 LQKENI. CDR3 bases: TGTGCCTGCTCGGCCGGACAGCAAGAGACCCAGTACTTC. Amino acids: CACSAGQQETQYF.

This clonotype was counted at least ten times. CDR3: CASSPTSGGTGTEQFF. CDR3 sequence (DNA): TGCGCCAGCAGCCCCACTAGCGGGGGGACGGGTACTGAGCAGTTCTTC. The chain joins TRBV4-3 to TRBJ2-1; 12 bases line up with TRBD2. CDR1 and CDR2 (germline): LGHNA, YSLEER. V dropped 4 bases and J dropped 9; count of bases not matched to a gene: 10. The CDR3 sequence is 16 residues long.

This clonotype was counted ten times or more. This rearrangement joins TRBV7-9 to TRBJ2-1; D is unclear. Trimming cost V 0 bases and J 0 bases, with 6 bases left between them. This CDR3 contains 15 residues. Per the germline V gene, CDR1 is SEHNR and CDR2 is FQNEAQ (reference sequence). CDR3 sequence reads: CASSLARNSYNEQFF. CDR3 DNA sequence: TGTGCCAGCAGCTTAGCCCGGAACTCCTACAATGAGCAGTTCTTC.

This rearrangement joins TRBV19 to TRBJ2-3; D tentatively fits TRBD1 or TRBD2 (5 bases each). CDR1 is LNHDA, CDR2 SQIVND, per germline (reference sequence). The CDR3 length is 16 residues. The V end lost 0 bases, the J end lost 0 bases, and 10 bases lay between the germline ends. The DNA for the CDR3 is TGTGCCAGTAGTATAGATGGGACGGTGAGCACAGATACGCAGTATTTT. Translating gives CASSIDGTVSTDTQYF.

Remarks on this clonotype: The junction departs from germline at one end; a sequencing error may be responsible. The V and J genes are TRBV20-1 and TRBJ2-3, with D perhaps matching TRBD1 or TRBD2 (5 bases each). CDR1 and CDR2 from the germline V gene are DFQATT and SNEGSKA (reference sequence). The CDR3 has 15 residues. CDR3 amino acids: CSTRDGGEGTDTQYF. CDR3 bases: TGCAGTACTAGAGATGGGGGTGAGGGGACAGATACGCAGTATTTT.

This clonotype was observed many times. This chain joins TRBV6-2 or TRBV6-3 and TRBJ2-7; perhaps TRBD2 as D (5 bases). V lost 7 bases, J lost 0 bases, and 19 bases lay in between. Per the germline V gene, CDR1 is MNHEY and CDR2 is SVGEGT. The CDR3 sequence is 16 residues long. The CDR3 here is CASTQRREMSSYEQYF. The CDR3 nucleotides are TGTGCCAGCACCCAGCGGAGAGAAATGTCCTCCTACGAGCAGTACTTC.

This clonotype was counted a single time. This chain joins TRBV18 and TRBJ2-4; 7 positions match TRBD2. The J call is doubtful: the DNA matches TRBJ2-7 better. Looked up from germline, CDR1 is KGHSH and CDR2 is LQKENI. The CDR3 is 14 amino acids. The CDR3 nucleotides are TGTGCCAGCTCACCATGGGAGGGGACCTACGAGCAGTACTTC. Translating it yields CASSPWEGTYEQYF.

This clonotype was observed a handful of times. The chain couples TRBV5-6 to TRBJ2-3; D gene unclear. Germline CDR1 reads SGHDT; CDR2 reads YYEEEE. This CDR3 has 14 amino acids. Trimming left V 2 bases short and J 6 bases short, with 13 bases between. The CDR3 DNA sequence: TGTGCCAGCAGCTTTGGACCCCTCGAGGATACGCAGTATTTT. It encodes CASSFGPLEDTQYF.

The genes are TRBV7-2 and TRBJ1-3; D gene ambiguous. Trimming removed 3 bases at V and 8 bases at J, with 11 bases between. This CDR3 region has 13 residues. Looked up from germline, CDR1 is SGHTA and CDR2 is FQGNSA. This CDR3 reads CASSFTVKDTIYF. Written as DNA, the CDR3 is TGTGCCAGCAGCTTTACAGTGAAGGACACCATATATTTT.

In this sample, this clonotype turned up a few times. The chain employs TRBV7-3 and TRBJ2-1; 9 bases are shared with TRBD2. Germline-derived CDR1 and CDR2 are SGHTA and FQGTGA. J gave up 6 bases and V 4 bases, and 10 bases lay outside the gene matches. The CDR3 runs 16 residues. CDR3 nucleotides: TGTGCCAGCAGCTACCAGGGGACTAGCCAGACCAATGAGCAGTTCTTC. Protein product: CASSYQGTSQTNEQFF.

The chain employs TRBV2 and TRBJ1-4; TRBD1 matches at 7 bases. With 3 bases clipped from V and 4 bases from J, the junction kept 5 bases outside the gene matches. CDR1 SNHLY and CDR2 FYNNEI come from the germline V gene. The CDR3 length is 15 residues. The CDR3 reads CASSDRRDSNEKLFF. The CDR3 DNA reads TGTGCCAGCAGTGATAGACGGGACAGTAATGAAAAACTGTTTTTT. The complete variable domain, with remaining parts taken from reference TRBV2 and TRBJ1-4, reads EPEVTQTPSHQVTQMGQEVILRCVPISNHLYFYWYRQILGQKVEFLVSFYNNEISEKSEIFDDQFSVERPDGSNFTLKIRSTKLEDSAMYFCASSDRRDSNEKLFFGSGTQLSVL.

The rearrangement uses TRBV28 and TRBJ2-5; no definite D call. CDR1 and CDR2 from the germline V gene are MDHEN and SYDVKM. The CDR3 length is 14 residues. Trimming left V 2 bases short and J 3 bases short, with 10 bases between. CDR3 residues: CASSLKLEEETQYF. The CDR3 region has the DNA TGTGCCAGCAGTTTAAAGCTTGAAGAAGAGACCCAGTACTTC. The full variable domain, in which reference TRBV28 and TRBJ2-5 provide the parts outside the CDR3, is DVKVTQSSRYLVKRTGEKVFLECVQDMDHENMFWYRQDPGLGLRLIYFSYDVKMKEKGDIPEGYSVSREKKERFSLILESASTNQTSMYLCASSLKLEEETQYFGPGTRLLVL.